This T cell receptor (beta chain) was documented in a study of beta chain features in type 1 diabetes. Regarding the study as a whole: In every one of the four CD4+ subsets, TCRB CDR3s were moderately but significantly shorter in Type 1 diabetes patients.

The germline V gene encodes CDR1 MDHEN and CDR2 SYDVKM. With 6 bases removed from V and 7 bases from J, the gap between germline ends came to 13 bases. This CDR3 region has 14 residues. This clone was recorded a few times. Its antigen is undetermined. The isolated RNA, all of it, was reverse transcribed, so expressed TCRB transcripts were what got sequenced. It was found that naive, central memory and regulatory T cell samples averaged approximately 3.6 million reads. Generated by immunoSEQ multiplex PCR, the TCRdb table keeps only in-frame clones and is missing some. The sample shows 600,000 or so clones, over 11% of them seen only once.

This chain joins TRBV28 and TRBJ1-6, with a tentative D call TRBD1 (6 bases). The source of this sequence is a man younger than 35 with type 1 diabetes. Sequencing was performed on naive CD4+ T cells from blood. The CDR3, as DNA: TGTGCCAGCAGCCCACCAGGGGTAAATTCACCCCTCCACTTT. Encoded protein: CASSPPGVNSPLHF.